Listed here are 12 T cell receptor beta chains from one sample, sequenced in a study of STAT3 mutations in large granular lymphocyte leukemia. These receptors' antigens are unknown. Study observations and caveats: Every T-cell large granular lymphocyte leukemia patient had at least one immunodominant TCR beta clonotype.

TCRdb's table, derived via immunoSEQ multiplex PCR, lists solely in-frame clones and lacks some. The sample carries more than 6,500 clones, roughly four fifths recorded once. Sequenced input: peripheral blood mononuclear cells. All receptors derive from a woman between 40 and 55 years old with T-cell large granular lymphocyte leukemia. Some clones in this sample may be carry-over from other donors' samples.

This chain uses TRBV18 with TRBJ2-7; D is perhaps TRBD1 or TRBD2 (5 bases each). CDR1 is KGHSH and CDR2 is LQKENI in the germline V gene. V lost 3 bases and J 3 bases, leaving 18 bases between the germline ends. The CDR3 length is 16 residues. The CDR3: CASSPEPLGADYEQYF. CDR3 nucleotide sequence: TGTGCCAGCTCACCGGAGCCTCTCGGGGCCGACTACGAGCAGTACTTC.

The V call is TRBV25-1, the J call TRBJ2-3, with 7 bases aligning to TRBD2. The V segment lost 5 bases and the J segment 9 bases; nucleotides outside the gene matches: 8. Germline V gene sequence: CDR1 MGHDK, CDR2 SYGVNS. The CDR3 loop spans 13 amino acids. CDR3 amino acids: CASSTPLGGTQYF. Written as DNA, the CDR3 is TGTGCCAGCAGTACACCGTTGGGAGGGACGCAGTATTTT.

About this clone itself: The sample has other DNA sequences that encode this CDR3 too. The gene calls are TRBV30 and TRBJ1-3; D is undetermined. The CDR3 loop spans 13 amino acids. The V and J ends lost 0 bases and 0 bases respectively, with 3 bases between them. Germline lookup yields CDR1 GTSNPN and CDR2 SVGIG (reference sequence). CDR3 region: CAWSVNSGNTIYF. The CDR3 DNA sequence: TGTGCCTGGAGTGTAAACTCTGGAAACACCATATATTTT.

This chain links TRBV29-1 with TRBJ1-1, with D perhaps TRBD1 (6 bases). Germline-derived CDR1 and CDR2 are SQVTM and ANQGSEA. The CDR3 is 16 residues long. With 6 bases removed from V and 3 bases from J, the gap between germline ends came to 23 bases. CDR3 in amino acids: CSVAGQRFMRDTEAFF. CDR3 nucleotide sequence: TGCAGCGTCGCAGGACAGAGGTTCATGCGGGACACTGAAGCTTTCTTT.

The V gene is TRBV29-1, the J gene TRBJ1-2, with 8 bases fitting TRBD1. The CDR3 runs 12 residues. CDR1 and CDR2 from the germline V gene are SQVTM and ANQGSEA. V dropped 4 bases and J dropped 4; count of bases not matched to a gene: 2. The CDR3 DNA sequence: TGCAGCGTTGTTGACAGGGGCTATGGCTACACCTTC. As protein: CSVVDRGYGYTF.

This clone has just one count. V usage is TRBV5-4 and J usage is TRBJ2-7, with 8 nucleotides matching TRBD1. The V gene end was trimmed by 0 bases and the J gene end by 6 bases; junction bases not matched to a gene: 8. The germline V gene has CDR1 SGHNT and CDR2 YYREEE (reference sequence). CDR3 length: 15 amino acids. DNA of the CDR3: TGTGCCAGCAGCTTGGGATGGACAGGGACAGGCGAGCAGTACTTC. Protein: CASSLGWTGTGEQYF.

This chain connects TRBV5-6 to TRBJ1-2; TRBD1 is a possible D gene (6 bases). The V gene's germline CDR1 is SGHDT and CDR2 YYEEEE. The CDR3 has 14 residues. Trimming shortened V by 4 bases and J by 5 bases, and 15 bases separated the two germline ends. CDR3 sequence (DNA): TGTGCCAGCAGCCAATTGGGGGCAGGGTATGGCTACACCTTC. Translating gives CASSQLGAGYGYTF.

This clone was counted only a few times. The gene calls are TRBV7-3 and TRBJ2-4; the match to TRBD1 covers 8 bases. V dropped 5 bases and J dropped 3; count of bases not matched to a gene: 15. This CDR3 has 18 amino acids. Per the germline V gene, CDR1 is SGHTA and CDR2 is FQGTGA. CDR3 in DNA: TGTGCCAGCAGCCCCAACCCAAGACAGGGGAGATTCAAAAACATTCAGTACTTC. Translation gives CASSPNPRQGRFKNIQYF.

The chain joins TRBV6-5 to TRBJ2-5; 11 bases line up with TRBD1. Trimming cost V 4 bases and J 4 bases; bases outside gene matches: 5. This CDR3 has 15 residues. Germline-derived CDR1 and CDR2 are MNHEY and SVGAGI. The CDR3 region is CASSLTGTGGETQYF. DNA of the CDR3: TGTGCCAGCAGTTTGACCGGGACAGGGGGAGAGACCCAGTACTTC.

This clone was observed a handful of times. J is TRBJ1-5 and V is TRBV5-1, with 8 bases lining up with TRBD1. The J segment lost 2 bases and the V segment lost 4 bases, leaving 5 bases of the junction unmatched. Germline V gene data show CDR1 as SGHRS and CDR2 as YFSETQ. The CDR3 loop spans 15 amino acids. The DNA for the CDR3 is TGCGCCAGCAGCAAAGGGACAGGCGGCAATCAGCCCCAGCATTTT. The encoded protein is CASSKGTGGNQPQHF.

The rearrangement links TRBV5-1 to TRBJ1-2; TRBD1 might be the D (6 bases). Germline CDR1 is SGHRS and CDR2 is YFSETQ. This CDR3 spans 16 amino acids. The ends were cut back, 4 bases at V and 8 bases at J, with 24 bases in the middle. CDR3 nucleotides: TGCGCCAGCAGCGATAGACCAGGGGAAAGGGTTAGAGGCTACACCTTC. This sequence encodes CASSDRPGERVRGYTF.

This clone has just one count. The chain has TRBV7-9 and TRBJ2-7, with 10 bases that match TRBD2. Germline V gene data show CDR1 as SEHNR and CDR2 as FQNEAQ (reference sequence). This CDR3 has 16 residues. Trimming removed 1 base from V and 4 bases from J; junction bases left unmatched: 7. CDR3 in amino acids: CASSLVASGSEYEQYF. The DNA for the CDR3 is TGTGCCAGCAGCTTAGTTGCTAGCGGGAGTGAGTACGAGCAGTACTTC.